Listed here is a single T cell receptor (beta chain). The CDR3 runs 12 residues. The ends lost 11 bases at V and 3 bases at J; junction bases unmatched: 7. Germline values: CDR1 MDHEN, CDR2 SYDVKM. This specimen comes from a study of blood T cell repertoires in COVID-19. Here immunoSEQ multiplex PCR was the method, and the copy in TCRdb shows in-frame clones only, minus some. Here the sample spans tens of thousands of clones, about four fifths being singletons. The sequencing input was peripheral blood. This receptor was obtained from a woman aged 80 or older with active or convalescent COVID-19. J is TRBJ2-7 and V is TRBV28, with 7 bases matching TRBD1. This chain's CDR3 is CAGSRQGYEQYF. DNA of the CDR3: TGTGCCGGATCGCGACAGGGCTACGAGCAGTACTTC.